This TCR beta chain was identified in a study of T cells in Graves' hyperthyroidism and ophthalmopathy (dated by TCRdb to the late 2010s). With respect to the entire study: To identify distinguishing TCR V-J signatures, a discovery cohort of 95 to 100 patients was used, comprising 43 with Graves' ophthalmopathy and 57 with stable Graves' hyperthyroidism. Prospective prediction of ophthalmopathy was tested in an independent validation cohort consisting of 18 hyperthyroidism patients and around 17 patients who later progressed to ophthalmopathy. For training and testing, the approximately 97 patients in the discovery cohort were randomly divided in a 7:3 ratio. Thyroid tissue and blood T-cell repertoires from several Graves' hyperthyroidism patients were also compared in the study. Once sampling was done, hyperthyroidism patients were given methimazole at a starting dose of 30 mg daily, whereas ophthalmopathy patients were given high-dose intravenous methylprednisolone. The paper describes TCR Vbeta CDR3 sequencing of more than 120 peripheral blood samples, made up of some 42 ophthalmopathy patients, 70 to 80 hyperthyroidism patients and roughly 17 progressor patients.

TCR beta CDR3 regions were amplified from RNA transcripts. For the first round of RT-PCR on the TCR CDR3, the HTBI primer set was used together with the Qiagen OneStep RT-PCR kit. Libraries were constructed in a second round of multiplex PCR, after which size selection and purification were carried out. Paired-end sequencing of the libraries was performed with 100 bp reads on an Illumina HiSeq2000. The source study handled its data this way. SOAPnuke was used to process the raw data, throwing out any read that contained adapters or uncalled bases, had a mean Phred below 15, or lacked an exact constant-primer or identifier match. COPE v1.2.5 was used to merge high-quality paired reads, and clonotypes were defined as unique nucleotide sequences. MiTCR v1.1 was used to align the clonotypes against IMGT TRBV, TRBD and TRBJ reference segments. The analysis included only V-J combinations with a frequency above 0.0001, which together covered around 99% of the repertoires. The TCS score was defined as F50 (clonal expansion) divided by E x V (chaos), with BLOSUM62-based TCRdist calculated between CDR3 peptides within each V-J. Welch's t-statistics and random forest reduced roughly 530 V-J features to roughly 13, which were used in a naive Bayes classifier (R e1071). The similarity between thyroid and blood repertoires was quantified using the Morisita-Horn index. The public sequencing data were trimmed at Q25 with fastp and processed into clonotypes with MiXCR by TCRdb, which kept only in-frame beta chains. Duplicate CDR3 protein sequences are folded into a single record with the most common DNA and genes. For this entry, the V and J calls and clone size follow TCRdb and not the study's own pipeline. The sample table lists hundreds of thousands of distinct CDR3 sequences, 45% of them with a count of one. The ten largest make up 6.5% to 9% of the sample.

Concerning this clonotype itself: Its recognized antigen is unknown. No per-base quality is available; no much larger clone lies one base away.

Any patient with an uncontrolled infection, another autoimmune disease, pregnancy or lactation was excluded. Diagnoses were established on the basis of clinical symptoms, serum thyroxine and TRAb, thyroid ultrasound, and orbital computed tomography. Total RNA was extracted using Trizol reagent, and RNA quality was assessed on an Agilent 2100 Bioanalyzer. General findings and caveats noted by the study authors: Ophthalmopathy was separated from stable hyperthyroidism by a 13 V-J signature model, with approximately 85% sensitivity and about 81% specificity obtained in cross-validation and 80%/75% obtained in testing. Most expanded thyroid clonotypes (frequency above 0.001) were also detected in blood, suggesting blood repertoires may reflect thyroid immune responses. In validation, the model predicted progression to ophthalmopathy with over 60% sensitivity and over 72% specificity, a median of 6.5 months before onset. Sample size was not statistically predetermined, and blinding of investigators to group allocation was not performed.

Sample: peripheral blood or thyroid tissue (not recorded which). The receptor comes from an adult man with Graves' disease, either hyperthyroidism or ophthalmopathy (not recorded which).

The CDR3 amino acid sequence is: CSAAGTGGLDTEAFF. The nucleotide sequence reads as follows: TGCAGCGCCGCCGGGACAGGGGGCCTCGACACTGAAGCTTTCTTT. Recombination joined TRBV29-1 with TRBJ1-1, with 12 bases aligning to TRBD1. Taken from cysteine to phenylalanine, the CDR3 has 15 residues. The kept DNA is CDR3 alone, 45 bases in frame from the first base. V is pruned by 7 bases and J by 3 bases, leaving 9 bases of the junction without a gene match. In the germline V gene, CDR1 corresponds to SQVTM and CDR2 to ANQGSEA.